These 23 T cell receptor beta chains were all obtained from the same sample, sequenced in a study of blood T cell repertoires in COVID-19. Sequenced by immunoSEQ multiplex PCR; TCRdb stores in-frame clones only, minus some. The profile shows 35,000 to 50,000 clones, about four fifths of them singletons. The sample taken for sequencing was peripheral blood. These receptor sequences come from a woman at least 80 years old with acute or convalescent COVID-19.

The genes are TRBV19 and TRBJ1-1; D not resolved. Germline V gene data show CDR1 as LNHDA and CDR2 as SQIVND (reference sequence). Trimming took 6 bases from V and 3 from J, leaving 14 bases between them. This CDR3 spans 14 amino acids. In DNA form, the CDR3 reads TGTGCCAGTAGCACCGTTCCCGGAGACACTGAAGCTTTCTTT. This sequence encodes CASSTVPGDTEAFF.

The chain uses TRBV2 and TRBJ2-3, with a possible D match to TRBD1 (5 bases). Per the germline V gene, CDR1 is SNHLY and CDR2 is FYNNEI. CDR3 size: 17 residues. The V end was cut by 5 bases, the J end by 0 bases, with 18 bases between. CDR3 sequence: CASSLQDTSFSTDTQYF. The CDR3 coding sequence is TGTGCCAGCAGTCTCCAGGACACATCCTTTAGCACAGATACGCAGTATTTT.

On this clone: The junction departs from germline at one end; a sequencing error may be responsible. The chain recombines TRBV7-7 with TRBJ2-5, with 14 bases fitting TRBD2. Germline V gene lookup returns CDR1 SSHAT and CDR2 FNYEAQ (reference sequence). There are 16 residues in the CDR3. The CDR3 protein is CASSSGTSGGRETQYF. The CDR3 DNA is TGTGCTAGCAGCTCCGGGACTAGCGGGGGACGAGAGACCCAGTACTTC.

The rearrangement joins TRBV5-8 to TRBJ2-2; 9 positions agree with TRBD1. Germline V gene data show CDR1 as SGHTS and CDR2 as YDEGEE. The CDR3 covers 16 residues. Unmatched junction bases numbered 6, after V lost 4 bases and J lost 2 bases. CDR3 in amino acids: CASSNNRGQNTGELFF. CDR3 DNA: TGTGCCAGCAGCAATAACAGGGGGCAAAACACCGGGGAGCTGTTTTTT. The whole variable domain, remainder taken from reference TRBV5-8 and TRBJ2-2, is EAGVTQSPTHLIKTRGQQATLRCSPISGHTSVYWYQQALGLGLQFLLWYDEGEERNRGNFPPRFSGRQFPNYSSELNVNALELEDSALYLCASSNNRGQNTGELFFGEGSRLTVL.

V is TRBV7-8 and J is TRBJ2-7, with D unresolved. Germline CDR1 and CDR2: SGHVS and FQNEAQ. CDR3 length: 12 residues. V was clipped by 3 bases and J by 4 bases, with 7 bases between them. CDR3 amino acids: CASSLSPYEQYF. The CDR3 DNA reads TGTGCCAGCAGCTTGTCTCCGTACGAGCAGTACTTC.

CDR3 sequence reads: CASSLPSGGYTF. The CDR3 nucleotides are TGTGCCAGCAGCTTGCCTTCGGGTGGCTACACCTTC. This sequence joins TRBV5-4 and TRBJ1-2; unclear D gene. Per germline, CDR1 SGHNT and CDR2 YYREEE (reference sequence). The CDR3 spans 12 residues. V lost 1 base, J lost 7 bases, and 8 bases lay in between.

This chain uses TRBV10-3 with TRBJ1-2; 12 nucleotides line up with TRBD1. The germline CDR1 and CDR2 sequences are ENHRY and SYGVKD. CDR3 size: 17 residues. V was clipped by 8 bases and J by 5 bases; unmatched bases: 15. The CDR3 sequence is CAILRDRGRGTPYGYTF. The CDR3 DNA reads TGTGCCATCTTAAGGGACAGGGGGCGCGGTACGCCATATGGCTACACCTTC.

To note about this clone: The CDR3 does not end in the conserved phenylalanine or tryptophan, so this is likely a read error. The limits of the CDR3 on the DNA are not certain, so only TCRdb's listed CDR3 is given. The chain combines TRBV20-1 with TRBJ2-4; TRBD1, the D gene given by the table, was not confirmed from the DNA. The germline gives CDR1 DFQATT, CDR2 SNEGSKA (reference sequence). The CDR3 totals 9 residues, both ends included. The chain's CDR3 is CSARDSGQG.

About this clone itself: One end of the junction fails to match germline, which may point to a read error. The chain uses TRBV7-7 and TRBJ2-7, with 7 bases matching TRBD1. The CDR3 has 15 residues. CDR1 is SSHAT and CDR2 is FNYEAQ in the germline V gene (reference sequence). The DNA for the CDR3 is TGTGCTAGCAGCTTACTCCCGGGACAGACCTACGAGCAGTACTTC. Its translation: CASSLLPGQTYEQYF.

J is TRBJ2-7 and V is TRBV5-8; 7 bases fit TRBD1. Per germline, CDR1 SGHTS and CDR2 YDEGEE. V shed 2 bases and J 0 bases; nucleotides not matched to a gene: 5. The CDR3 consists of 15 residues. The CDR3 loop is CASSFAGTASYEQYF. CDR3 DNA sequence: TGTGCCAGCAGCTTCGCCGGGACAGCCTCCTACGAGCAGTACTTC. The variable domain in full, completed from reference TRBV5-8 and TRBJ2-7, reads EAGVTQSPTHLIKTRGQQATLRCSPISGHTSVYWYQQALGLGLQFLLWYDEGEERNRGNFPPRFSGRQFPNYSSELNVNALELEDSALYLCASSFAGTASYEQYFGPGTRLTVT.

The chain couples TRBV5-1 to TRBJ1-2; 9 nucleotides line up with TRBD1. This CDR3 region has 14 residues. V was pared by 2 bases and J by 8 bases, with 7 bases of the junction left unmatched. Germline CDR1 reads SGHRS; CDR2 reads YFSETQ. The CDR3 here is CASSFTGGATGYTF. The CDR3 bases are TGCGCCAGCAGCTTTACAGGGGGCGCGACCGGCTACACCTTC.

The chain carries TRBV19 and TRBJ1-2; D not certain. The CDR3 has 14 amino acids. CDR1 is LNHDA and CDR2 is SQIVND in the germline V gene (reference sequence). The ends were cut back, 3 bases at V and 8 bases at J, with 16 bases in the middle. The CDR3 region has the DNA TGTGCCAGTAGTATCCACCTAAAGATGGTGGGCTACACCTTC. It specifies CASSIHLKMVGYTF.

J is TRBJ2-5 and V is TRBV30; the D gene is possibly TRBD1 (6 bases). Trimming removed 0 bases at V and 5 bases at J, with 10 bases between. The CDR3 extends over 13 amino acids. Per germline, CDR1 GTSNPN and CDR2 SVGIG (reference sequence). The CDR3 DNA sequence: TGTGCCTGGAGTGTTGGACAGTGGGAGACCCAGTACTTC. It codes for CAWSVGQWETQYF.

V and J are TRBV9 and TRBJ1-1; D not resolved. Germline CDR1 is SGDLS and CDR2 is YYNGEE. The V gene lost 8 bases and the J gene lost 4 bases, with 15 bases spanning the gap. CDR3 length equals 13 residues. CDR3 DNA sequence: TGTGCCAGTTCTTCAGAGGGAGGCACTGAAGCTTTCTTT. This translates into CASSSEGGTEAFF.

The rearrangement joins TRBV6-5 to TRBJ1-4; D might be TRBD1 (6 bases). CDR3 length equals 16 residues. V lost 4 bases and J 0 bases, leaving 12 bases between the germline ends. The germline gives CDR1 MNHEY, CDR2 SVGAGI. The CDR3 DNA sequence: TGTGCCAGCAGTTCCGGGACAATCACAACTAATGAAAAACTGTTTTTT. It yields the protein CASSSGTITTNEKLFF.

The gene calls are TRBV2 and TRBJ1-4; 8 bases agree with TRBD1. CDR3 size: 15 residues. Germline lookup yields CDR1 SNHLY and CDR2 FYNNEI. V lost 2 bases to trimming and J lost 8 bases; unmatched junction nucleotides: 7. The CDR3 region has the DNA TGTGCCAGCAGTGAATTCGTACAGGGGGAAGAAAAACTGTTTTTT. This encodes CASSEFVQGEEKLFF.

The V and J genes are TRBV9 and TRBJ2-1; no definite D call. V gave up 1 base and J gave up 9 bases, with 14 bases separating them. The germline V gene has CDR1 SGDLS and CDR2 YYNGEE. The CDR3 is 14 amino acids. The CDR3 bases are TGTGCCAGCAGCGTATTATCCCAAAATAGTGAGCAGTTCTTC. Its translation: CASSVLSQNSEQFF.

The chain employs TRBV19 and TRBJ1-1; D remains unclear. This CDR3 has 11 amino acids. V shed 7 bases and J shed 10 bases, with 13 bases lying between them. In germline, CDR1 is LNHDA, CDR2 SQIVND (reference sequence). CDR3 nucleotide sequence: TGTGCCAGTATGGTGAGTCAGGTAGCTTTCTTT. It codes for CASMVSQVAFF.

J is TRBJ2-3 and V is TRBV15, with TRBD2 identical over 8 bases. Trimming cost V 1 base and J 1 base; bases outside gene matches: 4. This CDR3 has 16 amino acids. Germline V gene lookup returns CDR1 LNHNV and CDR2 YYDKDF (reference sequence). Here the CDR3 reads CATSRVSGVGTDTQYF. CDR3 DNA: TGTGCCACCAGCAGAGTTAGCGGGGTCGGCACAGATACGCAGTATTTT.

The CDR3 here is CASSLDSGGGEQFF. In DNA form, the CDR3 reads TGCGCCAGCAGCTTGGATAGCGGGGGAGGTGAGCAGTTCTTC. The chain has TRBV5-1 and TRBJ2-1, with TRBD2 matching over 9 bases. Germline V lookup: CDR1 SGHRS, CDR2 YFSETQ. V lost 0 bases, J lost 9 bases, and 4 bases stayed unmatched. This CDR3 has 14 amino acids. The whole variable domain, filled in from reference TRBV5-1 and TRBJ2-1, reads KAGVTQTPRYLIKTRGQQVTLSCSPISGHRSVSWYQQTPGQGLQFLFEYFSETQRNKGNFPGRFSGRQFSNSRSEMNVSTLELGDSALYLCASSLDSGGGEQFFGPGTRLTVL.

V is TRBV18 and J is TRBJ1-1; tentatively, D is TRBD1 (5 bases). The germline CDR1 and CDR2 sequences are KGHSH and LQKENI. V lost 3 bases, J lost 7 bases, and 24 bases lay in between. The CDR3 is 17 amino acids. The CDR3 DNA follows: TGTGCCAGCTCACCCCCAAGTTCCGGCGGGGCACACGGTGAAGCTTTCTTT. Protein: CASSPPSSGGAHGEAFF.

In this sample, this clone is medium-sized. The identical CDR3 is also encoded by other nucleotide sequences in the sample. The CDR3 coding sequence is TGTGCCAGCAGACCACTAGCGGGGGGCTCCTACGAGCAGTACTTC. Translation gives CASRPLAGGSYEQYF. The J gene is TRBJ2-7, the V gene TRBV6-6; 12 bases match TRBD2. CDR1 and CDR2 (germline): MNHNY, SVGAGI (reference sequence). Germline trimming cut 6 bases from V and 0 bases from J; bases unmatched to any gene: 3. CDR3 length equals 15 residues.

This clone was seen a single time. The CDR3 region is CAISGTGEAFF. CDR3 coding DNA: TGTGCCATCAGTGGGACAGGGGAAGCTTTCTTT. J is TRBJ1-1 and V is TRBV10-3; 8 bases are a match to TRBD1. V was pared by 4 bases and J by 8 bases, with 0 bases of the junction left unmatched. The germline CDR1 and CDR2 sequences are ENHRY and SYGVKD. There are 11 residues in the CDR3.